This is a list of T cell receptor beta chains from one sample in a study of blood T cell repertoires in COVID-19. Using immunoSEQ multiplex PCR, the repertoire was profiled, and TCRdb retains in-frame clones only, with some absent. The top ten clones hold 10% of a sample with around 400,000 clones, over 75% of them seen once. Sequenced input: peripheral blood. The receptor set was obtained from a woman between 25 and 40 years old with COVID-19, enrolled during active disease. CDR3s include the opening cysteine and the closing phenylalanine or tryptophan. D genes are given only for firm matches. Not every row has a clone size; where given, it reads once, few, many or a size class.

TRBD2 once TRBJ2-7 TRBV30 CAWSNGLAGERYEQYF TGTGCCTGGAGTAACGGACTAGCGGGAGAGAGGTACGAGCAGTACTTC
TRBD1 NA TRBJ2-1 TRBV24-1 CATSETGTGGLINEQFF TGTGCCACCAGTGAAACCGGGACAGGGGGCTTAATCAATGAGCAGTTCTTC
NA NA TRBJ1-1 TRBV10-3 CATTTGERTEAFF TGTGCCACAACGACAGGTGAGAGAACTGAAGCTTTCTTT
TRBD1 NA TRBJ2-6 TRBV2 CASNPTGTGYSGANVLTF TGTGCCAGCAACCCTACAGGGACAGGGTATTCTGGGGCCAACGTCCTGACTTTC
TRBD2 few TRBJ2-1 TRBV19 CASSIGSSGSSYNEQFF TGTGCCAGTAGTATAGGTAGTAGCGGGAGCTCCTACAATGAGCAGTTCTTC
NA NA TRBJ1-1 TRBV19 CASSHRRGRLLDTEAFF TGTGCCAGTAGCCACCGAAGGGGCCGGCTTTTGGACACTGAAGCTTTCTTT
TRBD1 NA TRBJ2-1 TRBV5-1 CASSFRGQGDDEQFF TGCGCCAGCAGCTTTCGTGGACAGGGAGACGATGAGCAGTTCTTC
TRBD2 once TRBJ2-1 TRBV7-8 CASSLWVRTSGYNEQFF TGTGCCAGCAGCTTATGGGTGCGGACTAGCGGATACAATGAGCAGTTCTTC
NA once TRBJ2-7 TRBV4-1 CASSQYWGEGAYEQYF TGCGCCAGCAGCCAATATTGGGGAGAGGGAGCATACGAGCAGTACTTC
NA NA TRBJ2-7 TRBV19 CASSRSGLNEQYF TGTGCCAGTAGTAGGTCAGGGCTGAACGAGCAGTACTTC
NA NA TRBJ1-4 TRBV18 CASSPRDKFNEKLFF TGTGCCAGCTCACCACGCGACAAGTTCAATGAAAAACTGTTTTTT
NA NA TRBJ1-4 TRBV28 CASGQNNEKLFF TGTGCCAGCGGGCAGAATAATGAAAAACTGTTTTTT
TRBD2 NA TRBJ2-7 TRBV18 CASSPRLAGAYEQYF TGTGCCAGCTCACCCAGACTAGCGGGAGCTTACGAGCAGTACTTC
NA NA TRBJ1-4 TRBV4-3 CASSQDIRYRRANEKLFF TGCGCCAGCAGCCAAGATATTAGATATCGACGGGCTAATGAAAAACTGTTTTTT
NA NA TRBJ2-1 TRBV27 CASSFLPSNEQFF TGTGCCAGCAGTTTCCTCCCCAGCAATGAGCAGTTCTTC
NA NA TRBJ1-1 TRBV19 CASSPVRGAYTEAFF TGTGCCAGTAGTCCCGTGCGGGGGGCCTACACTGAAGCTTTCTTT
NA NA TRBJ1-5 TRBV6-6 CASDPVGLNQPQHF TGTGCCAGCGACCCGGTGGGGCTGAATCAGCCCCAGCATTTT
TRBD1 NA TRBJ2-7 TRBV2 CATGTGYEQYF TGTGCCACCGGGACAGGCTACGAGCAGTACTTC
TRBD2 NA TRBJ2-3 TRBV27 CASRISGSTDTQYF TGTGCCAGCAGGATTAGCGGGAGCACAGATACGCAGTATTTT
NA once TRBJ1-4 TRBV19 CASSPRGGTNEKLFF TGTGCCAGTAGTCCCCGGGGGGGAACTAATGAAAAACTGTTTTTT
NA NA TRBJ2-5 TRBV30 CAWIQGSETQYF TGTGCCTGGATCCAGGGATCGGAGACCCAGTACTTC
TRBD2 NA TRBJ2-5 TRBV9 CASSVESSGRTSQYF TGTGCCAGCAGCGTAGAATCTAGCGGCCGTACGTCCCAGTACTTC
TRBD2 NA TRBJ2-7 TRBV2 CASSEEGSGGLEQYF TGTGCCAGCAGTGAAGAAGGTAGCGGGGGCTTGGAGCAGTACTTC
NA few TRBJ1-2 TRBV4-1 CASSQAGSRGYTF TGCGCCAGCAGCCAAGCGGGTTCTCGGGGCTACACCTTC
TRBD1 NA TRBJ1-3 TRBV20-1 CSASSILITGVPGNTIYF TGCAGTGCTAGTTCGATACTTATTACAGGGGTCCCTGGAAACACCATATATTTT
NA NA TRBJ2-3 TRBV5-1 CASSYYRRTDTQYF TGCGCCAGCAGCTACTATAGACGCACAGATACGCAGTATTTT
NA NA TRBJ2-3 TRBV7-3 CASSSSGLRLGTDTQYF TGTGCCAGCAGCTCCTCGGGACTCCGGCTAGGCACAGATACGCAGTATTTT
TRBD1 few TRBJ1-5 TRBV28 CASSLRGGGQPQHF TGTGCCAGCAGTTTAAGAGGGGGCGGCCAGCCCCAGCATTTT
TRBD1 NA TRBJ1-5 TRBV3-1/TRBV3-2 CASSQARDRVQPQHF TGTGCCAGCAGCCAAGCCCGGGACAGGGTTCAGCCCCAGCATTTT
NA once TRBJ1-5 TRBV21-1 CASSKASNQPQHF TGTGCCAGCAGCAAGGCAAGCAATCAGCCCCAGCATTTT
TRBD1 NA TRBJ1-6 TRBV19 CATRGADRGSSPLHF TGTGCCACCCGGGGTGCGGACAGGGGGTCTTCACCCCTCCACTTT
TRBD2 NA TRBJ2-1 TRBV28 CASSLAGGNEQFF TGTGCCAGCTCACTAGCGGGAGGCAATGAGCAGTTCTTC
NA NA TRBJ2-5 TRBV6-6 CASSYDRGGETQYF TGTGCCAGCAGTTACGACCGCGGCGGGGAGACCCAGTACTTC
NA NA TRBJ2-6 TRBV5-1 CASSLPPMPNSGANVLTF TGCGCCAGCAGCTTGCCCCCCATGCCTAACTCTGGGGCCAACGTCCTGACTTTC
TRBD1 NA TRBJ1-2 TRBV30 CAYPGQGEDGGYTF TGTGCCTACCCAGGACAGGGAGAAGATGGCGGCTACACCTTC
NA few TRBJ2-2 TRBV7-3 CASSLGGLAAGELFF TGTGCCAGCAGCTTAGGGGGACTGGCCGCCGGGGAGCTGTTTTTT
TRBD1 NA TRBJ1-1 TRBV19 CASTRDRNTEAFF TGTGCCAGTACCCGGGACAGGAACACTGAAGCTTTCTTT
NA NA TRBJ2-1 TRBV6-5 CASSSNSLKTYNEQFF TGTGCCAGCAGTTCCAACTCACTAAAAACCTACAATGAGCAGTTCTTC
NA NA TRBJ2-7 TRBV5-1 CASRSTPSVGYEQYF TGCGCCAGCAGGTCGACTCCTAGCGTCGGCTACGAGCAGTACTTC
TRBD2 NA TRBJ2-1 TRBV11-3 CASSLRLAGHNEQFF TGTGCCAGCAGCCTCCGACTAGCGGGACACAATGAGCAGTTCTTC
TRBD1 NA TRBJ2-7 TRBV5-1 CASSFGQGAREQYF TGCGCCAGCAGCTTTGGACAGGGGGCACGGGAGCAGTACTTC
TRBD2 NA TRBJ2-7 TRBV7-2 CASSRGIGTSGRGYEQYF TGTGCCAGCAGCCGGGGGATTGGGACTAGCGGGAGAGGGTACGAGCAGTACTTC
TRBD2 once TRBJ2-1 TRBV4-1 CASRLAGGSYNEQFF TGCGCCAGCAGGCTAGCGGGAGGGTCCTACAATGAGCAGTTCTTC
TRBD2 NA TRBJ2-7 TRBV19 CASSILGREAHHEQYF TGTGCCAGTAGTATCCTTGGGCGGGAGGCCCACCACGAGCAGTACTTC
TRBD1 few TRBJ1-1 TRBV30 CAWTPDRGGEAFF TGTGCCTGGACCCCGGACAGGGGTGGTGAAGCTTTCTTT
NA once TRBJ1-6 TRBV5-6 CASSLDRGAAYNSPLHF TGTGCCAGCAGCTTGGATCGGGGGGCGGCCTATAATTCACCCCTCCACTTT
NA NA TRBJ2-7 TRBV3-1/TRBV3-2 CASSQLPLANEQYF TGTGCCAGCAGCCAACTCCCTCTCGCGAACGAGCAGTACTTC
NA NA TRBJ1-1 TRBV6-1 CASSELTEAFF TGTGCCAGCAGTGAATTAACTGAAGCTTTCTTT
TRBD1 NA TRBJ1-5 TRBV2 CASGTGAGQPQHF TGTGCCAGCGGGACAGGGGCCGGGCAGCCCCAGCATTTT
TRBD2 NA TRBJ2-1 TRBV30 CAWSDGLADYNEQFF TGTGCCTGGAGTGACGGACTAGCGGACTACAATGAGCAGTTCTTC
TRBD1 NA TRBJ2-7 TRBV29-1 CSVDTSGTGLEQYF TGCAGCGTTGATACCTCCGGGACAGGGCTCGAGCAGTACTTC
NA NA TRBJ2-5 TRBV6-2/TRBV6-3 CASSSLQGKETQYF TGTGCCAGCAGTTCTTTGCAGGGAAAAGAGACCCAGTACTTC
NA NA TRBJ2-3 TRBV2 CASIKEAGPDTQYF TGTGCCAGCATCAAGGAGGCGGGACCAGATACGCAGTATTTT
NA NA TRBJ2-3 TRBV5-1 CASSLVREPLGHITDTQYF TGCGCCAGCAGCTTGGTTCGAGAACCACTGGGACATATCACAGATACGCAGTATTTT
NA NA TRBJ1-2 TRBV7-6 CASSHSQAGESGYTF TGTGCCAGCAGCCATAGTCAGGCGGGGGAGTCCGGCTACACCTTC
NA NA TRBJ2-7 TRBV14 CASSQEYRPYEQYF TGTGCCAGCAGCCAAGAGTACAGGCCCTACGAGCAGTACTTC
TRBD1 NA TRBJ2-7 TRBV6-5 CASRATGTAAYEQYF TGTGCCAGCCGCGCCACCGGGACAGCCGCCTACGAGCAGTACTTC